The 25 T cell receptor beta chains in this list originate from one sample, sequenced in a study of blood T cell repertoires in COVID-19. The data were produced by immunoSEQ multiplex PCR, yet TCRdb's version contains in-frame clones alone and is incomplete. The sample shows 250,000 to 300,000 clones, 86% of them seen only once. Sequencing input: peripheral blood. These receptors were obtained from a man in his late teens or twenties with active or convalescent COVID-19.

This clone was seen a few times. The rearrangement joins TRBV29-1 to TRBJ2-5; D perhaps matches TRBD2 (6 bases). Germline CDR1 and CDR2: SQVTM and ANQGSEA. The CDR3 covers 11 residues. V was clipped by 7 bases and J by 5 bases, with 11 bases between them. The DNA of the CDR3 is TGCAGCGGGGACTCCTGGGAGACCCAGTACTTC. Protein: CSGDSWETQYF.

This clone was seen a few times. This chain links TRBV7-3 with TRBJ2-3; D perhaps matches TRBD2 (5 bases). With 2 bases removed from V and 4 bases from J, the gap between germline ends came to 10 bases. Per germline, CDR1 SGHTA and CDR2 FQGTGA. This CDR3 contains 14 residues. CDR3 nucleotide sequence: TGTGCCAGCAGCTTAGACGGGAAGGCAGATACGCAGTATTTT. Protein sequence: CASSLDGKADTQYF.

The rearrangement uses TRBV3-1 (or the pseudogene TRBV3-2) and TRBJ2-1; TRBD2 agrees at 10 bases. Trimming cost V 6 bases and J 8 bases; bases outside gene matches: 13. The CDR3 length is 16 residues. Germline V gene data show CDR1 as LGHDT and CDR2 as YNNKEL (reference sequence). The CDR3 loop is CASRSTSGNGRDEQFF. The CDR3 DNA sequence: TGTGCCAGCAGAAGTACTAGCGGGAACGGTAGAGATGAGCAGTTCTTC.

The V gene is TRBV6-5, the J gene TRBJ2-7; D perhaps matches TRBD2 (6 bases). V shed 6 bases and J shed 2 bases, with 14 bases lying between them. The CDR3 contains 14 residues. Per germline, CDR1 MNHEY and CDR2 SVGAGI. The CDR3 loop is CASRHRDLTYEQYF. In DNA form, the CDR3 reads TGTGCCAGCAGACACCGGGACTTAACCTACGAGCAGTACTTC.

V usage is TRBV18 and J usage is TRBJ1-4; TRBD1 is a possible D gene (5 bases). CDR1 is KGHSH and CDR2 is LQKENI in the germline V gene. The V and J ends lost 2 bases and 0 bases respectively, with 10 bases between them. The CDR3 has 16 amino acids. The CDR3 is CASSPRGTATNEKLFF. CDR3 DNA sequence: TGTGCCAGCTCACCAAGGGGCACAGCAACTAATGAAAAACTGTTTTTT.

The V call is TRBV18, the J call TRBJ2-3; no clear D. Trimming took 4 bases from V and 5 from J, leaving 7 bases between them. The CDR3 is 12 residues long. CDR1 is KGHSH, CDR2 LQKENI, per germline. DNA for the CDR3: TGTGCCAGCTCACGCGTCGGAGATACGCAGTATTTT. Translating it yields CASSRVGDTQYF.

The rearrangement uses TRBV4-3 and TRBJ2-3, with 13 bases lining up with TRBD2. Looked up from germline, CDR1 is LGHNA and CDR2 is YSLEER. The CDR3 covers 21 residues. Trimming cost V 0 bases and J 4 bases; bases outside gene matches: 16. Written as DNA, the CDR3 is TGCGCCAGCAGCCAAGAAGAATCCGGCGGACTAGCGGGAGCGGGCGCAGATACGCAGTATTTT. It yields the protein CASSQEESGGLAGAGADTQYF.

This chain joins TRBV6-5 and TRBJ1-1; 7 nucleotides agree with TRBD1. The CDR3 length is 14 residues. The V segment lost 7 bases and the J segment 1 base; nucleotides outside the gene matches: 6. The germline CDR1 and CDR2 sequences are MNHEY and SVGAGI. CDR3 region: CASKRQGQNTEAFF. In DNA form, the CDR3 reads TGTGCCAGCAAACGACAGGGACAGAACACTGAAGCTTTCTTT.

The chain employs TRBV29-1 and TRBJ1-1; 7 nucleotides line up with TRBD1. The V segment lost 5 bases and the J segment 0 bases; nucleotides outside the gene matches: 12. The CDR3 has 16 amino acids. Per the germline V gene, CDR1 is SQVTM and CDR2 is ANQGSEA. The CDR3 sequence is CSVPSGTALMNTEAFF. CDR3 in DNA: TGCAGCGTTCCCTCCGGGACAGCACTCATGAACACTGAAGCTTTCTTT.

The gene calls are TRBV28 and TRBJ1-2; D might be TRBD1 (5 bases). The CDR3 covers 16 residues. Germline loops: CDR1 MDHEN, CDR2 SYDVKM. V shed 3 bases and J shed 4 bases, with 18 bases lying between them. The DNA for the CDR3 is TGTGCCAGCAGTTTCTTTGTGGGGGAGGGCTCCTATGGCTACACCTTC. This encodes CASSFFVGEGSYGYTF.

The V call is TRBV6-1, the J call TRBJ2-1; D may be TRBD1 (5 bases). This CDR3 spans 16 amino acids. V lost 0 bases to trimming and J lost 4 bases, with 13 bases between them. Germline lookup yields CDR1 MNHNS and CDR2 SASEGT. This CDR3 is CASSEAFVTVYNEQFF. CDR3 bases: TGTGCCAGCAGTGAAGCGTTTGTGACAGTATACAATGAGCAGTTCTTC.

The sample holds many counts of this clone. CDR3 sequence: CASSFRMGELFF. CDR3 DNA sequence: TGCGCCAGCAGCTTCAGGATGGGGGAGCTGTTTTTT. This rearrangement joins TRBV5-1 to TRBJ2-2; D gene ambiguous. This CDR3 has 12 residues. V was shortened by 2 bases and J by 8 bases, with 7 bases between the two germline ends. The germline V gene encodes CDR1 SGHRS and CDR2 YFSETQ.

CDR3 bases: TGTGCCAGCGGCACCCCCTACGAGCAGTACTTC. Translated: CASGTPYEQYF. The gene calls are TRBV11-2 and TRBJ2-7, with D unclear. Between the trimmed V and J ends, which lost 8 bases and 2 bases, there was a span of 7 bases. CDR1 is SGHAT, CDR2 FQNNGV, per germline. The CDR3 loop spans 11 amino acids.

The chain is built from TRBV30 and TRBJ1-4; unclear D gene. The V gene lost 3 bases and the J gene lost 7 bases, with 15 bases spanning the gap. CDR1 is GTSNPN, CDR2 SVGIG, per germline (reference sequence). The CDR3 contains 14 residues. The CDR3 protein is CAWRRFDKSEKLFF. CDR3 bases: TGTGCCTGGAGACGTTTTGACAAAAGTGAAAAACTGTTTTTT.

The chain is built from TRBV18 and TRBJ2-7; D gene unclear. The germline V gene has CDR1 KGHSH and CDR2 LQKENI. Trimming took off 8 bases at V and 5 bases at J, with 22 bases between the two ends. This CDR3 has 15 amino acids. The CDR3 bases are TGTGCCAGCGCTTCTATAGGTCTAGAGCCCCACGAGCAGTACTTC. Its translation is CASASIGLEPHEQYF.

Only a few counts were recorded for this clone. This sequence joins TRBV7-2 and TRBJ2-7; possibly TRBD1 for D (6 bases). Trimming left V 4 bases short and J 3 bases short, with 16 bases between. The CDR3 is made up of 15 amino acids. Germline V gene sequence: CDR1 SGHTA, CDR2 FQGNSA. CDR3 coding DNA: TGTGCCAGCAGCTCCCGACAGGCCGGAGGCTACGAGCAGTACTTC. As protein: CASSSRQAGGYEQYF.

V and J are TRBV9 and TRBJ2-6; 7 bases map to TRBD1. This CDR3 has 16 residues. Germline V lookup: CDR1 SGDLS, CDR2 YYNGEE. V gave up 5 bases and J gave up 2 bases; unmatched junction bases: 7. The CDR3 DNA reads TGTGCCAGCAGTTCGACAGGGCTCACTGGGGCCAACGTCCTGACTTTC. Encoded protein: CASSSTGLTGANVLTF.

This chain uses TRBV5-1 with TRBJ2-7, with D possibly being TRBD2 (6 bases). Germline CDR1 is SGHRS and CDR2 is YFSETQ. The CDR3 consists of 17 residues. Between the trimmed V and J ends, which lost 4 bases and 3 bases, there was a span of 23 bases. As DNA, the CDR3 is TGCGCCAGCAGCCCCAGAGGACAAGCAACGGGGGACTACGAGCAGTACTTC. This encodes CASSPRGQATGDYEQYF.

The chain uses TRBV5-1 and TRBJ1-2; D ambiguous. The CDR3 totals 12 residues. Trimming left V 0 bases short and J 6 bases short, with 6 bases between. CDR1 and CDR2 (germline): SGHRS, YFSETQ. The CDR3 loop is CASSLGRDGYTF. DNA of the CDR3: TGCGCCAGCAGCTTGGGACGGGATGGCTACACCTTC. The full variable domain, its missing parts supplied by reference TRBV5-1 and TRBJ1-2, is KAGVTQTPRYLIKTRGQQVTLSCSPISGHRSVSWYQQTPGQGLQFLFEYFSETQRNKGNFPGRFSGRQFSNSRSEMNVSTLELGDSALYLCASSLGRDGYTFGSGTRLTVV.

The chain carries TRBV12-3 or TRBV12-4 and TRBJ1-5, with D possibly TRBD1 on 5 matching bases. The CDR3 totals 13 residues. The ends were cut back, 8 bases at V and 6 bases at J, with 14 bases in the middle. DNA for the CDR3: TGTGCCAGCGAGGAGGGGCCTGGTCAGCCCCAGCATTTT. Amino acids: CASEEGPGQPQHF.

This clone appeared a single time. V is TRBV14 and J is TRBJ2-7; TRBD1 aligns across 9 bases. Trimming took 4 bases from V and 2 from J; bases not matched to a gene: 9. Per germline, CDR1 SGHDN and CDR2 FVKESK. The CDR3 is 16 residues long. The CDR3: CASSPKAGTGPYEQYF. CDR3 sequence (DNA): TGTGCCAGCAGCCCGAAAGCGGGGACAGGGCCCTACGAGCAGTACTTC.

This chain joins TRBV27 and TRBJ2-1, with 14 bases lining up with TRBD2. There are 19 residues in the CDR3. Per germline, CDR1 MNHEY and CDR2 SMNVEV (reference sequence). After removal of 0 bases from V and 4 bases from J, the junction contained 8 bases not matched to a gene. The CDR3 region is CASSLSRLAGGPRYNEQFF. Here the CDR3 DNA reads TGTGCCAGCAGTTTATCCAGACTAGCGGGAGGGCCGAGGTACAATGAGCAGTTCTTC.

This sequence joins TRBV11-3 and TRBJ2-7; 9 nucleotides line up with TRBD1. Losses at the gene ends were 4 bases for V and 3 bases for J; bases not matched to a gene: 4. The V gene's germline CDR1 is SGHNT and CDR2 YENEEA. This CDR3 has 14 residues. The CDR3 loop reads CASSSRDRDYEQYF. The CDR3 coding sequence is TGTGCCAGCAGCTCCCGGGACAGGGACTACGAGCAGTACTTC.

In this sample, this clone turned up once. The V gene is TRBV28, the J gene TRBJ1-5, with TRBD1 as a possible D gene (5 bases). Germline CDR1 and CDR2: MDHEN and SYDVKM. V was pared by 5 bases and J by 1 base, with 6 bases between. CDR3 size: 13 residues. The CDR3 loop is CASSGGSNQPQHF. The CDR3 bases are TGTGCCAGCAGTGGGGGGAGCAATCAGCCCCAGCATTTT.

CDR3: CASTIAGGPNEQFF. The CDR3 nucleotides are TGTGCCAGTACCATAGCGGGGGGGCCTAATGAGCAGTTCTTC. The V and J genes are TRBV19 and TRBJ2-1, with 11 bases that match TRBD2. The V and J ends lost 7 bases and 7 bases, in that order; junction bases with no gene match: 6. The germline gives CDR1 LNHDA, CDR2 SQIVND (reference sequence). CDR3 length: 14 amino acids. Variable domain in full (rest from reference TRBV19 and TRBJ2-1): DGGITQSPKYLFRKEGQNVTLSCEQNLNHDAMYWYRQDPGQGLRLIYYSQIVNDFQKGDIAEGYSVSREKKESFPLTVTSAQKNPTAFYLCASTIAGGPNEQFFGPGTRLTVL.